These T cell receptor beta chains were read from a single sample in a study of T cell repertoires in cytomegalovirus infection. Using its own MiXCR run on the reads, TCRdb lists one record per CDR3 protein. The sample records approximately 400,000 distinct CDR3 sequences, approximately 33% being singletons. The source material was PBMCs. These receptors all stem from a human donor in good health (CMV status not recorded). Some clones in this sample may be carry-over from other donors' samples. Each CDR3 is given with its conserved first and last residue. A D gene is named only where the DNA matches it firmly. Where a row states a size, it is once, few, many or the class of an expanded clone; other rows omit it.

. . TRBJ1-2 TRBV2 CASSEAGDFYGYTF TGTGCCAGCAGTGAAGCGGGGGACTTTTATGGCTACACCTTC
. . TRBJ1-1 TRBV11-2 CASSLDLRAGLSEAFF TGTGCCAGCAGCTTAGATCTAAGGGCAGGGTTGTCTGAAGCTTTCTTT
. . TRBJ1-1 TRBV2 CASSPMTTEAFF TGTGCCAGCAGCCCTATGACGACTGAAGCTTTCTTT
. TRBD1 TRBJ1-1 TRBV4-1 CASSPNTGGSEAFF TGCGCCAGCAGCCCTAACACAGGGGGTTCTGAAGCTTTCTTT
. TRBD1 TRBJ2-2 TRBV28 CASSPGTGLFGELFF TGTGCCAGCAGTCCCGGGACAGGGCTTTTCGGGGAGCTGTTTTTT
few . TRBJ1-1 TRBV28 CASSLAQVGTEAFF TGTGCCAGCAGTTTAGCCCAGGTTGGGACTGAAGCTTTCTTT
. . TRBJ2-3 TRBV12-3/TRBV12-4 CASSYGPGTHTDTQYF TGTGCCAGCAGTTACGGCCCGGGAACCCACACAGATACGCAGTATTTT
. . TRBJ1-4 TRBV9 CASSQSAGHLDEKLFF TGTGCCAGCAGCCAATCCGCCGGACACCTTGATGAAAAACTGTTTTTT
. . TRBJ1-2 TRBV12-3/TRBV12-4 CASSFWGRSYGYTF TGTGCCAGCAGTTTCTGGGGTCGGAGCTATGGCTACACCTTC
. . TRBJ2-5 TRBV15 CATSIDNHETQYF TGTGCCACCAGCATAGACAACCACGAGACCCAGTACTTC
few . TRBJ2-5 TRBV6-6 CASSYSFGGLETQYF TGTGCCAGCAGTTACTCGTTCGGGGGGCTGGAGACCCAGTACTTC
. . TRBJ1-5 TRBV3-1 CASSLSPGTLFNQPQHF TGTGCCAGCAGCCTAAGCCCCGGGACCTTATTCAATCAGCCCCAGCATTTT
many TRBD2 TRBJ2-3 TRBV7-6 CASSRTRLAGTTDTQYF TGTGCCAGCAGTCGAACGAGACTAGCGGGAACCACAGATACGCAGTATTTT
many TRBD2 TRBJ2-5 TRBV28 CASSLAPAGGTTGTQYF TGTGCCAGCAGTTTAGCCCCAGCGGGGGGGACAACCGGGACCCAGTACTTC
. . TRBJ2-7 TRBV11-2 CASSLVPGPYEQYF TGTGCCAGCAGCTTAGTCCCGGGACCCTACGAGCAGTACTTC
few TRBD1 TRBJ2-3 TRBV19 CASSIGTGVGTDTQYF TGTGCCAGTAGTATCGGGACAGGGGTCGGCACAGATACGCAGTATTTT
. TRBD2 TRBJ2-1 TRBV2 CASGGETREEQFF TGTGCCAGCGGGGGGGAGACTCGTGAGGAGCAGTTCTTC
. . TRBJ2-1 TRBV28 CASSIRRGDEQFF TGTGCCAGCAGCATTAGGAGGGGCGATGAGCAGTTCTTC
many . TRBJ2-5 TRBV7-6 CASSLRAEGVQETQYF TGTGCCAGCAGCCTACGAGCTGAGGGTGTCCAAGAGACCCAGTACTTC
. TRBD1 TRBJ1-2 TRBV6-8 CASSSRDRGYGYTF TGTGCCAGCAGTTCAAGAGACAGGGGCTATGGCTACACCTTC
. . TRBJ1-6 TRBV15 CATSRDHRTVNSPLHF TGTGCCACCAGCAGAGACCACAGGACCGTTAATTCACCCCTCCACTTT
. . TRBJ1-2 TRBV6-1 CASSESNHGGPYGYTF TGTGCCAGCAGTGAATCTAACCACGGGGGGCCGTATGGCTACACCTTC
. TRBD1 TRBJ2-1 TRBV6-6 CASTLTGGIYNEQFF TGTGCCAGCACTTTAACAGGGGGCATATACAATGAGCAGTTCTTC
many . TRBJ2-7 TRBV7-8 CASSARDPVNEQYF TGTGCCAGCAGCGCCCGGGACCCCGTAAACGAGCAGTACTTC
. TRBD1 TRBJ1-1 TRBV5-4 CASSPRQGRGDTEAFF TGTGCCAGCAGCCCGCGACAGGGCCGGGGGGACACTGAAGCTTTCTTT
. TRBD2 TRBJ2-3 TRBV6-4 CASSDLAGGPDTQYF TGTGCCAGCAGTGACTTAGCGGGGGGTCCAGATACGCAGTATTTT
few TRBD2 TRBJ2-1 TRBV5-1 CASSTSGGPTDEQFF TGCGCCAGCAGCACGAGCGGGGGGCCCACCGATGAGCAGTTCTTC
many . TRBJ2-2 TRBV7-6 CASSLLSNRPGGPTGELFF TGTGCCAGCAGCTTACTCAGCAACAGGCCCGGGGGGCCTACCGGGGAGCTGTTTTTT
. TRBD1 TRBJ2-1 TRBV11-2 CASSPRGTVGLLQFF TGTGCCAGCAGCCCTAGAGGGACAGTCGGCCTCTTGCAGTTCTTC
few . TRBJ1-4 TRBV4-2 CASSPSHSQGTNEKLFF TGTGCCAGCAGCCCCTCCCACTCACAGGGAACTAATGAAAAACTGTTTTTT
many . TRBJ1-1 TRBV7-3 CASSSRASYEATEAFF TGTGCCAGCAGCTCCCGGGCCAGCTACGAGGCAACTGAAGCTTTCTTT
. . TRBJ2-3 TRBV4-3 CASSQDRGGADTQYF TGCGCCAGCAGCCAAGATCGGGGCGGGGCAGATACGCAGTATTTT
. . TRBJ2-1 TRBV27 CASSLFAPNEQFF TGTGCCAGCAGTTTATTTGCACCCAATGAGCAGTTCTTC
. . TRBJ1-2 TRBV5-6 CASSFQYFYTF TGTGCCAGCAGCTTCCAATATTTCTACACCTTC
. . TRBJ2-1 TRBV19 CASSIPPTRPPSSYNEQFF TGTGCCAGTAGTATCCCGCCTACACGGCCCCCGAGCTCCTACAATGAGCAGTTCTTC
. . TRBJ1-5 TRBV2 CASGRAINQPQHF TGTGCCAGCGGGAGAGCAATCAATCAGCCCCAGCATTTT
few TRBD2 TRBJ2-3 TRBV6-1 CASRALRTSGANTDTQYF TGTGCCAGCAGGGCCCTTCGGACTAGCGGGGCCAACACAGATACGCAGTATTTT
once . TRBJ2-2 TRBV14 CASSQDVFTGTKNTGELFF TGTGCCAGCAGCCAAGATGTTTTTACCGGGACAAAAAACACCGGGGAGCTGTTTTTT
few . TRBJ2-3 TRBV11-1 CASSLVTPDTQYF TGTGCCAGCAGCTTAGTGACCCCAGATACGCAGTATTTT
. TRBD1 TRBJ1-2 TRBV6-1 CASSEDFERGLNYGYTF TGTGCCAGCAGTGAAGACTTTGAGAGGGGGCTGAACTATGGCTACACCTTC
. . TRBJ1-1 TRBV6-1 CASTRTTEAFF TGTGCCAGCACTAGGACCACTGAAGCTTTCTTT
. . TRBJ1-2 TRBV11-2 CATSFPRPVGYGYTF TGTGCCACCAGCTTTCCCAGACCGGTCGGGTATGGCTACACCTTC
. . TRBJ2-7 TRBV6-1 CASSVQRKRGHEQYF TGTGCCAGCAGCGTTCAACGCAAAAGGGGCCACGAGCAGTACTTC
few TRBD1 TRBJ1-3 TRBV19 CASSAPGQRISGNTIYF TGTGCCAGTAGTGCCCCGGGACAGCGTATCTCTGGAAACACCATATATTTT
few TRBD1 TRBJ1-1 TRBV2 CASSAAWTGGEAFF TGTGCCAGCAGTGCGGCTTGGACAGGGGGTGAAGCTTTCTTT
. . TRBJ1-1 TRBV7-8 CASSLDSGLRNTEAFF TGTGCCAGCAGCTTAGATTCGGGCCTCCGGAACACTGAAGCTTTCTTT
. . TRBJ1-2 TRBV10-3 CAITGGTGYTF TGTGCCATCACTGGCGGAACTGGCTACACCTTC
many . TRBJ2-1 TRBV6-1 CASSERGAPSEQFF TGTGCCAGCAGTGAACGGGGGGCTCCCAGTGAGCAGTTCTTC
many . TRBJ1-1 TRBV12-3/TRBV12-4 CASSLSGGNTEAFF TGTGCCAGCAGTCTTTCCGGGGGGAACACTGAAGCTTTCTTT
once . TRBJ2-7 TRBV7-6 CASSHGTTAYDQSF TGTGCCAGCAGCCACGGGACGACGGCCTACGATCAGTCCTTC
. TRBD2 TRBJ2-1 TRBV7-6 CASLLLSGGAYNEQFF TGTGCCAGCCTACTTCTTAGCGGGGGGGCCTACAATGAGCAGTTCTTC
many . TRBJ2-5 TRBV7-6 CATSGDETQYF TGTGCCACTTCCGGGGATGAGACCCAGTACTTC
. . TRBJ1-3 TRBV7-9 CASSRGTPTRNTIYF TGTGCCAGCAGCCGCGGGACACCTACTAGAAACACCATATATTTT
. . TRBJ2-5 TRBV7-9 CASLPFGETQYF TGTGCCAGCCTCCCCTTCGGAGAGACCCAGTACTTC
few . TRBJ1-2 TRBV7-9 CASGEGGQDGYTF TGTGCCAGCGGCGAGGGGGGCCAGGATGGCTACACCTTC
. TRBD2 TRBJ2-5 TRBV7-7 CASSLVMVSLAGGTATQYF TGTGCTAGCAGCTTAGTGATGGTTTCGCTAGCGGGGGGCACGGCGACCCAGTACTTC
. . TRBJ1-1 TRBV20-1 CSARRTETEAFF TGCAGTGCTAGAAGGACGGAGACTGAAGCTTTCTTT
. TRBD2 TRBJ2-1 TRBV4-1 CASSPSLLAGAINEQFF TGCGCCAGCAGCCCGTCCTTACTAGCGGGGGCGATCAATGAGCAGTTCTTC
few . TRBJ2-7 TRBV14 CASSPTSPGARNYEQYF TGTGCCAGCAGCCCCACGAGCCCAGGGGCGCGGAACTACGAGCAGTACTTC
. . TRBJ2-2 TRBV7-3 CASSYPQGSTGELFF TGTGCCAGCAGTTACCCGCAGGGGAGTACCGGGGAGCTGTTTTTT